Listed below are T cell receptor beta chains from one sample, sequenced in a study of graft-versus-host responses after intestinal transplantation. The assay was immunoSEQ multiplex PCR, and TCRdb's table has in-frame clones only and misses some. The sample gives about 21,000 clones, around two fifths of which show up once; 1.6% is in the top ten. The source was alloreactive CD8+ T cells from a mixed lymphocyte reaction culture, collected before intestinal transplant. The receptor set was obtained from a human patient who received an intestinal transplant. The CDR3 runs from the conserved cysteine through the conserved F or W. A D gene is named only where the DNA matches it firmly. Expanded clones are given a class, and other clones once, few, many or no size at all.

v_call	clone_size	d_call	j_call	cdr3_nt	cdr3_aa
TRBV5-1	NA	NA	TRBJ2-1	TGCGCCAGCAGCTCGACAAGGGACTCCTACAATGAGCAGTTCTTC	CASSSTRDSYNEQFF
TRBV5-6	few	NA	TRBJ1-1	TGTGCCAGCAGCTGGGCAGGGATGGGGGGCACTGAAGCTTTCTTT	CASSWAGMGGTEAFF
TRBV5-6	NA	TRBD1	TRBJ2-3	TGTGCCAGCAGCCGATCGAACAGGGGTCTTAGCACAGATACGCAGTATTTT	CASSRSNRGLSTDTQYF
TRBV29-1	few	TRBD1	TRBJ2-1	TGCAGCGTATCGACAGGGGCCCCCTACAATGAGCAGTTCTTC	CSVSTGAPYNEQFF
TRBV5-1	NA	NA	TRBJ1-2	TGCGCCAGCAGCCAACTACAGCCCTATGGCTACACCTTC	CASSQLQPYGYTF
TRBV7-3	NA	NA	TRBJ2-7	TGTGCCAGCAGCTTAGGGGGAAGGGATGGCTACGAGCAGTACTTC	CASSLGGRDGYEQYF
TRBV2	few	NA	TRBJ1-2	TGTGCCAGCAGTGAAGCGCTGGAGGGGAGCTATGGCTACACCTTC	CASSEALEGSYGYTF
TRBV7-9	few	NA	TRBJ2-2	TGTGCCAGCAATGGACCCCCTATAAACACCGGGGAGCTGTTTTTT	CASNGPPINTGELFF
TRBV6-5	few	NA	TRBJ2-1	TGTGCCAGCAGGGGCGGGTTCTCCTACAATGAGCAGTTCTTC	CASRGGFSYNEQFF
TRBV10-3	NA	NA	TRBJ1-2	TGTGCCATTCGGGGAGGAGCCGGAACCCACTATGGCTACACCTTC	CAIRGGAGTHYGYTF
TRBV7-9	few	NA	TRBJ2-7	TGTGCCAGCAGCCGCAGGGTCTCCTACGAGCAGTACTTC	CASSRRVSYEQYF
TRBV28	NA	NA	TRBJ1-5	TGTGCCAGCAGTTGGTCAATCGGGAATCAGCCCCAGCATTTT	CASSWSIGNQPQHF
TRBV2	few	TRBD1	TRBJ1-5	TGTGCCAGCAGTTTTGGGACAGGGCATCGGGCCCAGCATTTT	CASSFGTGHRAQHF
TRBV20-1	NA	NA	TRBJ2-3	TGCAGTGCCCTTGAAGATACGCAGTATTTT	CSALEDTQYF
TRBV5-1	NA	NA	TRBJ2-3	TGCGCCAGCAGCTTAAGGGGCCCAGATACGCAGTATTTT	CASSLRGPDTQYF
TRBV15	NA	NA	TRBJ2-1	TGTGCCACCAGCAGTGGCCGTCGATTATTAGATGAGCAGTTCTTC	CATSSGRRLLDEQFF
TRBV29-1	NA	NA	TRBJ1-5	TGCAGCGTACGGGTCGGCAATCAGCCCCAGCATTTT	CSVRVGNQPQHF
TRBV7-9	few	NA	TRBJ1-5	TGTGCCAGCAGCTTAGGGTTCCAGCCCCAGCATTTT	CASSLGFQPQHF
TRBV27	few	NA	TRBJ2-5	TGTGCCAGCAAGAGACGCGACAGTCAAGAGACCCAGTACTTC	CASKRRDSQETQYF
TRBV30	NA	TRBD1	TRBJ1-1	TGTGCCTGGGACAGGGCGAACACTGAAGCTTTCTTT	CAWDRANTEAFF
TRBV7-6	NA	TRBD2	TRBJ2-1	TGTGCCAGCATCGTCGGGACTAGTATCGGCAATGAGCAGTTCTTC	CASIVGTSIGNEQFF
TRBV11-2	NA	NA	TRBJ2-5	TGTGCCAGCAGCTTAGAGGGGGTAGGAAGAGAGACCCAGTACTTC	CASSLEGVGRETQYF
TRBV4-2	NA	NA	TRBJ1-1	TGTGCCAGCAGCCAAGCACACAGGGAGAACACTGAAGCTTTCTTT	CASSQAHRENTEAFF
TRBV7-9	NA	NA	TRBJ2-5	TGTGCCAGCAGCTCTAGCTTAGGCTCTCGAGAGACCCAGTACTTC	CASSSSLGSRETQYF
TRBV6-1	medium-sized	NA	TRBJ2-7	TGTGCCGCAAACGAGGGCTACGAGCAGTACTTC	CAANEGYEQYF
TRBV7-3	medium-sized	NA	TRBJ2-1	TGTGCCAGCAGCTTAGGTTCGTCGGGTAATTACAATGAGCAGTTCTTC	CASSLGSSGNYNEQFF
TRBV7-6	NA	NA	TRBJ1-1	TGTGCCAGCAGCCTTGGGGCGACACCCTTCATGAACACTGAAGCTTTCTTT	CASSLGATPFMNTEAFF
TRBV5-6	few	NA	TRBJ1-3	TGTGCCAGCAGCATTGGACGCCACTCTGGAAACACCATATATTTT	CASSIGRHSGNTIYF
TRBV7-9	NA	TRBD1	TRBJ1-1	TGTGCCAGCAGCTTAGCCGGGACAGGGGGGGGAGCTTTCTTT	CASSLAGTGGGAFF
TRBV6-6	few	NA	TRBJ2-7	TGTGCCAGCAGTACGGCGGGACGCTTCTACGAGCAGTACTTC	CASSTAGRFYEQYF
TRBV28	NA	TRBD2	TRBJ2-7	TGTGCCAGCAGTTTCAGCGGGAACTCCTACGAGCAGTACTTC	CASSFSGNSYEQYF
TRBV7-6	once	TRBD2	TRBJ2-1	TGTGCCAGCAGTAACACTAGCGGGGGGGCCTATGAGCAGTTCTTC	CASSNTSGGAYEQFF
TRBV5-1	medium-sized	NA	TRBJ2-5	TGCGCCAGCAGCAGGTTGGACCAAGAGACCCAGTACTTC	CASSRLDQETQYF
TRBV5-4	few	TRBD2	TRBJ2-2	TGTGCCAGCAGCTTGATGACTAGCGGGAGAGGTTACACCGGGGAGCTGTTTTTT	CASSLMTSGRGYTGELFF
TRBV10-1	NA	NA	TRBJ2-3	TGCGCCAGCCGGATGGGGCTCAGCACAGATACGCAGTATTTT	CASRMGLSTDTQYF
TRBV19	medium-sized	TRBD1	TRBJ2-4	TGTGCCAGTAGTCTAAACCGAGGACAGGGGAACCCCAAAAACATTCAGTACTTC	CASSLNRGQGNPKNIQYF
TRBV10-2	few	NA	TRBJ2-6	TGCGCCAGCAGTGGGTTAACAGGGACTGGGGCCAACGTCCTGACTTTC	CASSGLTGTGANVLTF
TRBV11-2	NA	NA	TRBJ2-7	TGTGCCAGCAGCCTGGCCCCCGGGACCCGTTTTGAGCAGTACTTC	CASSLAPGTRFEQYF
TRBV6-5	NA	NA	TRBJ1-2	TGTGCCAGCAGTAGAGCCGGGGGTTATGGCTACACCTTC	CASSRAGGYGYTF
TRBV21-1	NA	NA	TRBJ2-1	TGTGCCAGCAGCAAGCTGGGTAGCCACCATTCCGACAATGAGCAGTTCTTC	CASSKLGSHHSDNEQFF
TRBV5-1	NA	TRBD2	TRBJ2-2	TGCGCCAGCAGCTTGGGTAGCGGGACTGTGACCGGGGAGCTGTTTTTT	CASSLGSGTVTGELFF
TRBV5-1	NA	NA	TRBJ2-2	TGCGCCAGCAGCTTGGGATCGGGGTCCAGCACCGGGGAGCTGTTTTTT	CASSLGSGSSTGELFF
TRBV9	NA	NA	TRBJ1-3	TGTGCCAGCAGCGTAGCTTGGCGAGGGGACGCTGGAAACACCATATATTTT	CASSVAWRGDAGNTIYF
TRBV5-1	NA	NA	TRBJ2-7	TGCGCCAGCAGCCCGGATAATTCTTACGAGCAGTACTTC	CASSPDNSYEQYF
TRBV5-6	medium-sized	NA	TRBJ2-7	TGTGCCAGCAGCTTGAGGCTCCTCATCTGGAACGAGCAGTACTTC	CASSLRLLIWNEQYF
TRBV9	NA	NA	TRBJ2-1	TGTGCCAGCAGCCCGAACCGGGACCCCCGCAATGAGCAGTTCTTC	CASSPNRDPRNEQFF
TRBV6-5	few	NA	TRBJ2-1	TGTGCCAGCAGTTACTCGGGACTTCCGGGGAACAATGAGCAGTTCTTC	CASSYSGLPGNNEQFF
TRBV5-6	NA	TRBD1	TRBJ1-3	TGTGCCAGCAGCCTGTGGATGACAGGGTCTGGAAACACCATATATTTT	CASSLWMTGSGNTIYF
TRBV29-1	few	NA	TRBJ2-3	TGCAGCGTTCGGGTAGCGTTTACCACAGATACGCAGTATTTT	CSVRVAFTTDTQYF
TRBV6-1	NA	NA	TRBJ1-4	TGTGCCAGCGGAGGCCCGGGGGGTGAAAAACTGTTTTTT	CASGGPGGEKLFF
TRBV2	few	NA	TRBJ1-5	TGTGCCAGCAGACACGAGGGCTTGGTGAACCAGCCCCAGCATTTT	CASRHEGLVNQPQHF
TRBV29-1	NA	TRBD1	TRBJ1-1	TGCAGCGTTGCGACAGGGGTGAACACTGAAGCTTTCTTT	CSVATGVNTEAFF
TRBV2	few	NA	TRBJ1-3	TGTGCCAGCAGCGCAGGGTGGGATCGGTATTTT	CASSAGWDRYF